Described below is a single T cell receptor beta chain sequence and its context. Its specific antigen is unknown. Per-nucleotide qualities are absent, and no much larger clonotype sits a single base away. What the time point label conveys for this sample: about 28 days (+/-7) after the second vaccine dose. Because spike-specific TCR depth and breadth did not differ between the two schedules, AZD1222 recipients who got a second dose at roughly 4 weeks were pooled with those who got a second dose at roughly 12 weeks. Vaccinee samples were obtained from the UK trials COV001 and COV002, which included a single-blind randomized controlled phase 2/3 trial of AZD1222 (ChAdOx1 nCoV-19) in healthy adults. For TCRbeta chain sequencing, PBMC samples from trial participants were taken at day 0 and at day 28 after the second dose. The CDR3 regions of human TCRbeta chains were analyzed by immunosequencing. Processing in the source paper ran as follows. Repertoire TCRs were matched against a reference library of SARS-CoV-2-specific TCRs generated with the MIRA antigen-specificity platform. Breadth was defined as the fraction of unique TCRs that were SARS-CoV-2-associated, and depth was defined as the fraction of total T cells that were SARS-CoV-2-associated. Using the MIRA data, every spike-specific TCR was mapped to the spike region that the TCR reacted to and assigned to either a CD4 or a CD8 class. Log10-transformed breadth and depth values were compared by one-way ANOVA with Sidak's multiple comparisons tests. TCRdb carries this immuneACCESS record with in-frame sequences only. Its versions omit some clonotypes, under half of them owing to an unresolved V gene in the studies checked, with the rest unexplained. V and J calls and clone size are as listed in that table; D and trimming were resolved from the DNA. This sample holds about 180,000 clones; about 86% were observed only once. The ten largest account for 11% of the sample.

CDR1 and CDR2, looked up from the germline V gene, are SGHVS and FQNEAQ. V and J are truncated by 2 bases and 4 bases respectively, leaving an intervening sequence of 9 bases. Counted from cysteine to phenylalanine, this CDR3 has 13 amino acids. Only the CDR3 DNA is retained, 39 bases long and in frame from the first base. These data belong to a study of T cell responses to AZD1222 COVID-19 vaccine (dated by TCRdb to about 2021). For the study in its entirety: A total of approximately 230 trial participants underwent TCR sequencing, of whom around 200 received two doses of AZD1222 and around 26 received two doses of the MenACWY control vaccine. Enrollment into the trials was organized by age into subgroups of 18-55, 56-69 and 70-plus years, and those subgroups contained 148, 28 and 57 TCR-sequenced participants, respectively.

Broad study findings and their caveats: Epitopes outside the regions mutated in the B.1.351 and B.1.1.7 variants were reportedly recognized by nearly half of the unique spike-specific TCRs. Because no samples from the day 14 peak response were available, repertoires could be characterized only after the peak T cell response. Conclusions about previously exposed vaccinees are limited because only five to seven AZD1222 recipients were SARS-CoV-2 seropositive at baseline. In the small 56-69-year group, the increase in depth fell short of significance, most likely because of low power. The vaccine-associated CD4 TCRs covered the entire spike protein, and the dominant responses fell in regions 160-218 and 743-854. Spike-specific TCR breadth and depth rose significantly after two AZD1222 doses compared with day 0 and with MenACWY recipients. Most participants were white British and females outnumbered males, and the authors suggested that clonal diversity may have been underestimated.

The chain is encoded by TRBV7-8 joined to TRBJ2-7; the D gene identity is not certain. The sequence was collected from an adult who received the AZD1222 COVID-19 vaccine. Sample: peripheral blood, taken 28 days after the second AZD1222 dose. The nucleotide sequence is TGTGCCAGCAGCTTACTGCTGGGATACGAGCAGTACTTC. Translated, it gives CASSLLLGYEQYF. When the CDR3 is completed using the reference TRBV7-8 and TRBJ2-7 genes on either side, the full variable domain is GAGVSQSPRYKVAKRGQDVALRCDPISGHVSLFWYQQALGQGPEFLTYFQNEAQLDKSGLPSDRFFAERPEGSVSTLKIQRTQQEDSAVYLCASSLLLGYEQYFGPGTRLTVT.